Following are 17 T cell receptor beta chains from one sample sequenced in a study of T cells in Graves' hyperthyroidism and ophthalmopathy. It was RNA transcripts that yielded the amplified TCR beta CDR3 regions. The TCR CDR3 was amplified in a first-round RT-PCR using the HTBI primer set. TCRdb used MiXCR to reprocess the multiplex PCR reads, holding one entry per CDR3 protein. The data show 500,000 to 750,000 distinct CDR3 sequences, about 15% seen once. Sequencing was performed on blood. Source of these receptors: a woman under 40 with Graves' hyperthyroidism.

This clonotype showed up just once. J is TRBJ2-4 and V is TRBV28; D unresolved. CDR3 length equals 13 residues. V was cut by 8 bases and J by 4 bases, with 12 bases left in between. Germline assignment: CDR1 MDHEN and CDR2 SYDVKM. The CDR3 coding sequence is TGTGCCAGCGGGTTAACAGAGAAAAACATTCAGTACTTC. Encoded protein: CASGLTEKNIQYF.

There are many counts of this clonotype. The J gene is TRBJ2-7, the V gene TRBV11-1; TRBD2 agrees at 9 bases. In germline, CDR1 is SGHAT, CDR2 FQDESV (reference sequence). V lost 3 bases, J lost 6 bases, and 3 bases stayed unmatched. The CDR3 is 13 residues long. In nucleotides, the CDR3 is TGTGCCAGCAGCTTGAGCGGGAGGTTCGAGCAGTACTTC. Translated: CASSLSGRFEQYF.

Here the CDR3 reads CASSLNRAAKNIQYF. The CDR3, as DNA: TGTGCCAGCAGCTTAAACCGGGCAGCCAAAAACATTCAGTACTTC. V gene TRBV7-2 combines with J gene TRBJ2-4; D is unclear. Trimming cost V 2 bases and J 0 bases, with 8 bases left between them. The CDR3 extends over 15 amino acids. Germline V gene data show CDR1 as SGHTA and CDR2 as FQGNSA.

This clonotype occurred many times. The CDR3 sequence is CASSLGRGSSYNEQFF. DNA of the CDR3: TGTGCCAGCAGCCTCGGTCGGGGGAGCTCCTACAATGAGCAGTTCTTC. The chain has TRBV7-8 and TRBJ2-1; perhaps TRBD2 as D (6 bases). This CDR3 comprises 16 residues. CDR1 is SGHVS and CDR2 is FQNEAQ in the germline V gene. Trimming cost V 5 bases and J 0 bases, with 14 bases left between them.

This clonotype was observed a few times. Just one base apart from a much larger clone, this may be a read error. The chain links TRBV6-2 or TRBV6-3 to TRBJ2-1; D not resolved. Trimming removed 11 bases at V and 0 bases at J, with 14 bases between. The germline gives CDR1 MNHEY, CDR2 SVGEGT. The CDR3 is 14 amino acids. The CDR3 nucleotides read TGTGCCGGCTCACCCTTTAGCTCCTACAATGAGCAGTTCTTC. It specifies CAGSPFSSYNEQFF.

This clonotype was recorded at least ten times. The chain is built from TRBV12-3 or TRBV12-4 and TRBJ2-3; D unclear. This CDR3 has 18 residues. V was shortened by 2 bases and J by 3 bases, with 21 bases between the two germline ends. CDR3 sequence: CASSLLPRAVYLTDTQYF. In DNA form, the CDR3 reads TGTGCCAGCAGTTTATTACCAAGGGCAGTTTACTTAACAGATACGCAGTATTTT.

This CDR3 reads CSAPRGYEQYF. CDR3 coding DNA: TGCAGTGCGCCGAGAGGGTACGAGCAGTACTTC. The chain is built from TRBV20-1 and TRBJ2-7; D may be TRBD2 (5 bases). The CDR3 runs to 11 residues. The V end was cut by 6 bases, the J end by 4 bases, with 10 bases between. The germline CDR1 and CDR2 sequences are DFQATT and SNEGSKA (reference sequence).

The rearrangement links TRBV12-3 or TRBV12-4 to TRBJ2-3; TRBD2 matches at 7 bases. J lost 0 bases, V lost 8 bases, and 8 bases had no gene match. The CDR3 totals 15 residues. The CDR3 region is CASEETSDSTDTQYF. Written as DNA, the CDR3 is TGTGCCAGCGAGGAAACTAGCGACAGCACAGATACGCAGTATTTT.

This clonotype was recorded at least ten times. The chain joins TRBV20-1 to TRBJ1-2; no firm D call. The CDR3 has 11 amino acids. Trimming removed 1 base from V and 4 bases from J, with 4 bases in between. The V gene's germline CDR1 is DFQATT and CDR2 SNEGSKA (reference sequence). The CDR3 coding sequence is TGCAGTGCTAGAGCGGCCTATGGCTACACCTTC. This sequence encodes CSARAAYGYTF.

This clonotype turned up a few times. The chain links TRBV9 to TRBJ2-1; 8 positions agree with TRBD1. Trimming at V came to 0 bases and at J to 3 bases, leaving 2 bases not matched to a gene. The CDR3 length is 15 residues. CDR1 and CDR2 (germline): SGDLS, YYNGEE. The CDR3 sequence is CASSVEDRDYNEQFF. CDR3 DNA: TGTGCCAGCAGCGTAGAGGACAGGGACTACAATGAGCAGTTCTTC.

This clonotype came up a few times. The chain uses TRBV5-1 and TRBJ1-1; unclear D gene. CDR1 is SGHRS and CDR2 is YFSETQ in the germline V gene. CDR3 length: 13 residues. V lost 1 base and J 4 bases, leaving 8 bases between the germline ends. CDR3 DNA sequence: TGCGCCAGCAGCTTGCAAGAGGCCACTGAAGCTTTCTTT. Its protein product is CASSLQEATEAFF.

This clonotype was found a few times. V gene TRBV5-6 combines with J gene TRBJ2-3; TRBD2 matches at 10 bases. Germline loops: CDR1 SGHDT, CDR2 YYEEEE. Trimming cost V 7 bases and J 6 bases; bases outside gene matches: 14. The CDR3 covers 16 residues. For the CDR3, the DNA is TGTGCCAGCGAGGGGGGAGGGCTAGCGGGAGTGGATACGCAGTATTTT. Amino acids: CASEGGGLAGVDTQYF.

This clonotype was detected a few times. The chain has TRBV19 and TRBJ1-2; no reliable D call. V was shortened by 4 bases and J by 3 bases, with 12 bases between the two germline ends. Germline V gene sequence: CDR1 LNHDA, CDR2 SQIVND (reference sequence). This CDR3 spans 14 amino acids. The CDR3 DNA follows: TGTGCCAGTAGTACCCCGACAACTCACTATGGCTACACCTTC. Translated, it gives CASSTPTTHYGYTF.

In this sample, this clonotype turned up a few times. The CDR3 DNA reads TGTGCCAGTATGGCGGGAGGTGCGAGAGATACGCAGTATTTT. Amino acid sequence: CASMAGGARDTQYF. The chain uses TRBV19 and TRBJ2-3; 8 nucleotides match TRBD2. This CDR3 has 14 amino acids. Germline loops: CDR1 LNHDA, CDR2 SQIVND (reference sequence). Losses at the gene ends were 7 bases for V and 5 bases for J; bases not matched to a gene: 8.

This chain connects TRBV20-1 to TRBJ2-2; D is ambiguous. In germline, CDR1 is DFQATT, CDR2 SNEGSKA (reference sequence). The CDR3 runs to 15 residues. Trimming removed 6 bases from V and 4 bases from J, with 18 bases in between. The CDR3 nucleotides are TGCAGTGCCAGAAAGAGCGCGTCGGCCACCGGGGAGCTGTTTTTT. Protein sequence: CSARKSASATGELFF.

This clonotype was seen ten or more times. V gene TRBV15 combines with J gene TRBJ1-1; a weak D match, TRBD1 (5 bases). Germline-derived CDR1 and CDR2 are LNHNV and YYDKDF (reference sequence). CDR3 length: 12 amino acids. V was cut by 7 bases and J by 1 base, with 7 bases left in between. The CDR3 reads CATTGGNTEAFF. In DNA, the CDR3 is TGTGCCACCACGGGGGGGAACACTGAAGCTTTCTTT.

This clonotype was seen many times. The V gene is TRBV2, the J gene TRBJ2-3; 7 positions match TRBD1. This CDR3 is built from 16 residues. Germline V gives CDR1 SNHLY, CDR2 FYNNEI. Trimming cost V 6 bases and J 1 base; bases outside gene matches: 10. The CDR3 nucleotides read TGTGCCAGCAGCGAGACCTACAGGGGAGGCACAGATACGCAGTATTTT. Its translation is CASSETYRGGTDTQYF.